One sample yielded the 26 T cell receptor beta chains listed below, sequenced in a study of T cells in localized non-small cell lung cancer. The method was immunoSEQ multiplex PCR; TCRdb's version includes in-frame clones alone and lacks a portion of them. The repertoire includes 100,000 to 150,000 clones, approximately 88% of them detected once, and approximately 1.5% sits in the top ten. Sequencing was performed on peripheral blood, taken before any cancer treatment. These receptor sequences come from a female donor of 60 years or more with stage I lung adenocarcinoma.

The chain links TRBV7-2 to TRBJ2-5, with TRBD2 matching over 9 bases. The CDR3 extends over 18 amino acids. V lost 5 bases to trimming and J lost 5 bases; unmatched junction nucleotides: 18. Germline V gives CDR1 SGHTA, CDR2 FQGNSA. The CDR3 DNA is TGTGCCAGCAGCCAATGGTCGCGGCGGGAGGGCCCATGGGAGACCCAGTACTTC. Encoded protein: CASSQWSRREGPWETQYF.

The CDR3 protein is CASSLIGHGENIQYF. The CDR3 DNA is TGTGCCAGCAGTTTAATAGGGCACGGTGAAAACATTCAGTACTTC. The J gene is TRBJ2-4, the V gene TRBV28; D gene unclear. This CDR3 is built from 15 residues. The ends were cut back, 2 bases at V and 5 bases at J, with 13 bases in the middle. The germline gives CDR1 MDHEN, CDR2 SYDVKM. Complete variable domain (other parts from reference TRBV28 and TRBJ2-4): DVKVTQSSRYLVKRTGEKVFLECVQDMDHENMFWYRQDPGLGLRLIYFSYDVKMKEKGDIPEGYSVSREKKERFSLILESASTNQTSMYLCASSLIGHGENIQYFGAGTRLSVL.

The rearrangement joins TRBV25-1 to TRBJ2-7, with D perhaps being TRBD1 or TRBD2 (5 bases each). The CDR3 contains 15 residues. Germline V CDR1 and CDR2: MGHDK, SYGVNS. The ends were cut back, 6 bases at V and 3 bases at J, with 18 bases in the middle. DNA of the CDR3: TGTGCCAGCAGATGCCGGGACCCCACAGGCTACGAGCAGTACTTC. It is translated as CASRCRDPTGYEQYF.

The rearrangement uses TRBV6-6 and TRBJ2-3; 7 positions match TRBD2. Germline V gene lookup returns CDR1 MNHNY and CDR2 SVGAGI (reference sequence). V trimming: 0 bases; J trimming: 4 bases; junction bases outside the gene matches: 7. The CDR3 has 16 residues. The CDR3 nucleotides read TGTGCCAGCAGTTACTCCCCGGGACTAACGTCAGATACGCAGTATTTT. Amino acids: CASSYSPGLTSDTQYF.

This clone was counted a few times. The chain carries TRBV5-8 and TRBJ2-1, with 10 nucleotides matching TRBD2. The CDR3 length is 15 residues. V lost 3 bases to trimming and J lost 4 bases; unmatched junction nucleotides: 4. Looked up from germline, CDR1 is SGHTS and CDR2 is YDEGEE. The CDR3 protein is CASSSGTSVYNEQFF. The CDR3 nucleotides read TGTGCCAGCAGCTCCGGGACTAGCGTTTACAATGAGCAGTTCTTC.

The chain uses TRBV5-1 and TRBJ2-5; TRBD1 or TRBD2 may be the D gene (5 bases each). The CDR3 runs to 14 residues. The germline gives CDR1 SGHRS, CDR2 YFSETQ. V shed 4 bases and J shed 0 bases, with 10 bases lying between them. The CDR3 loop is CASSRDVYQETQYF. CDR3 DNA sequence: TGCGCCAGCAGCCGGGACGTATACCAAGAGACCCAGTACTTC.

The chain carries TRBV5-6 and TRBJ2-5, with D perhaps assigned TRBD1 or TRBD2 (6 bases each). Trimming shortened V by 2 bases and J by 5 bases, and 16 bases separated the two germline ends. The CDR3 length is 15 residues. Germline-derived CDR1 and CDR2 are SGHDT and YYEEEE. CDR3 coding DNA: TGTGCCAGCAGCTTTCGGGGGCCTGGCGTGGAGACCCAGTACTTC. This encodes CASSFRGPGVETQYF.

The chain recombines TRBV7-3 with TRBJ2-1; D is unresolved. The V gene lost 3 bases and the J gene lost 0 bases, with 9 bases spanning the gap. The CDR3 extends over 15 amino acids. Germline CDR1 is SGHTA and CDR2 is FQGTGA. The CDR3 spells CASSFYLSSYNEQFF. The CDR3 DNA is TGTGCCAGCAGCTTTTACCTTAGCTCCTACAATGAGCAGTTCTTC.

The chain carries TRBV29-1 and TRBJ2-1, with D tentatively TRBD1 or TRBD2 (5 bases each). V was cut by 7 bases and J by 7 bases, with 20 bases left in between. The CDR3 sequence is 14 residues long. Germline CDR1 is SQVTM and CDR2 is ANQGSEA. CDR3 bases: TGCAGCGCAGGGAGCCGTATCCCAGAAAATGAGCAGTTCTTC. Residues: CSAGSRIPENEQFF.

This chain links TRBV9 with TRBJ1-2; tentative D call: TRBD1 (6 bases). The germline V and J ends were trimmed by 2 bases and 8 bases, with 13 bases remaining between them. Germline CDR1 and CDR2: SGDLS and YYNGEE. CDR3 length: 13 amino acids. The CDR3 bases are TGTGCCAGCAGCGTCACCGGGACAAAGGGCTACACCTTC. It encodes CASSVTGTKGYTF.

This chain links TRBV6-4 with TRBJ2-2; no clear D gene. Germline CDR1 reads MRHNA; CDR2 reads SNTAGT. The CDR3 runs to 14 residues. With 4 bases removed from V and 2 bases from J, the gap between germline ends came to 8 bases. CDR3 in DNA: TGTGCCAGCAGTGGGCTTCTTAACACCGGGGAGCTGTTTTTT. The encoded protein is CASSGLLNTGELFF.

The chain uses TRBV15 and TRBJ2-7; D not resolved. The V end lost 1 base, the J end lost 5 bases, and 12 bases lay between the germline ends. Germline V gives CDR1 LNHNV, CDR2 YYDKDF (reference sequence). The CDR3 is made up of 14 amino acids. CDR3 protein: CATSRGRVPNEQYF. CDR3 nucleotide sequence: TGTGCCACCAGCAGAGGAAGAGTCCCCAACGAGCAGTACTTC.

This rearrangement joins TRBV5-3 to TRBJ1-1, with TRBD1 identical over 10 bases. TRBV5-3 is treated as an ORF (open reading frame) with a function not yet certain. This CDR3 comprises 17 residues. Trimming removed 4 bases from V and 5 bases from J; junction bases left unmatched: 14. The CDR3 coding sequence is TGTGCCAGAAGCGAACCGGGACAGGGGCTTCCCAGAACTGAAGCTTTCTTT. Its protein is CARSEPGQGLPRTEAFF.

With respect to this clone: The CDR3 ends on some other residue instead of the conserved phenylalanine or tryptophan, so this is likely a read error. The limits of the CDR3 on the DNA are not certain, so only TCRdb's listed CDR3 is given. CDR3 protein: CATSRDYVGTLWM. The chain uses TRBV15 and TRBJ1-4. The CDR3 numbers 13 amino acids, ends counted. In germline, CDR1 is LNHNV, CDR2 YYDKDF (reference sequence).

CDR3 sequence reads: CASHGQIYGYTF. The CDR3 region has the DNA TGTGCCAGCCATGGGCAGATCTATGGCTACACCTTC. The chain combines TRBV25-1 with TRBJ1-2, with unresolved D. Germline CDR1 MGHDK, CDR2 SYGVNS. The CDR3 is made up of 12 amino acids. The germline V and J ends were trimmed by 8 bases and 4 bases, with 11 bases remaining between them.

About this clone: Within the sample, other DNA sequences also encode this same CDR3. The gene calls are TRBV20-1 and TRBJ2-7; D gene uncertain. CDR1 and CDR2 from the germline V gene are DFQATT and SNEGSKA (reference sequence). The CDR3 totals 10 residues. Trimming left V 0 bases short and J 3 bases short, with 0 bases between. CDR3 in DNA: TGCAGTGCTAGAGACTACGAGCAGTACTTC. This sequence encodes CSARDYEQYF.

V gene TRBV6-4 combines with J gene TRBJ2-3; D gene unclear. Germline loops: CDR1 MRHNA, CDR2 SNTAGT. The CDR3 runs to 14 residues. The ends were cut back, 5 bases at V and 2 bases at J, with 11 bases in the middle. The CDR3 loop reads CASSLGSYTDTQYF. As DNA, the CDR3 is TGTGCCAGCAGTTTAGGGTCTTACACAGATACGCAGTATTTT.

This chain connects TRBV6-1 to TRBJ2-7; D possibly corresponds to TRBD2 (5 bases). Germline lookup yields CDR1 MNHNS and CDR2 SASEGT. The CDR3 has 11 amino acids. Trimming stripped 8 bases from V and 7 bases from J, with 12 bases between. In nucleotides, the CDR3 is TGTGCCAGCCGTTTCCCGGGGGAGCAGTACTTC. Residues: CASRFPGEQYF.

The chain carries TRBV6-5 and TRBJ1-2; tentatively, D is TRBD1 (5 bases). Germline V gene data show CDR1 as MNHEY and CDR2 as SVGAGI. The CDR3 contains 14 residues. The V and J ends lost 3 bases and 7 bases respectively, with 15 bases between them. The CDR3 spells CASSYGAEKAGYTF. The DNA for the CDR3 is TGTGCCAGCAGTTATGGGGCGGAGAAGGCTGGCTACACCTTC.

This CDR3 is CASSPTGSSGNTIYF. CDR3 bases: TGTGCCAGCAGCCCCACAGGGAGCTCTGGAAACACCATATATTTT. The J gene is TRBJ1-3, the V gene TRBV5-6; D may be TRBD1 (6 bases). The germline V gene encodes CDR1 SGHDT and CDR2 YYEEEE. Trimming stripped 4 bases from V and 0 bases from J, with 11 bases between. The CDR3 has 15 amino acids.

V gene TRBV4-1 combines with J gene TRBJ1-6, with a possible D match to TRBD1 (6 bases). From germline, CDR1 is MGHRA and CDR2 YSYEKL. Trimming cost V 0 bases and J 6 bases, with 9 bases left between them. The CDR3 is 15 residues long. Here the CDR3 DNA reads TGCGCCAGCAGCCAAGAAGGACAGATTAATTCACCCCTCCACTTT. Protein product: CASSQEGQINSPLHF.

This chain joins TRBV9 and TRBJ1-5; no definite D call. The CDR3 spans 15 residues. Germline V gene sequence: CDR1 SGDLS, CDR2 YYNGEE. V was clipped by 0 bases and J by 2 bases, with 9 bases between them. The CDR3 DNA is TGTGCCAGCAGCGTAGGCTCGGGAGGCAATCAGCCCCAGCATTTT. Amino acid sequence: CASSVGSGGNQPQHF.

V gene TRBV5-1 combines with J gene TRBJ2-5; 7 bases are a match to TRBD2. Per the germline V gene, CDR1 is SGHRS and CDR2 is YFSETQ. The CDR3 sequence is 12 residues long. V shed 5 bases, J shed 3 bases, and the junction held 1 base outside the gene matches. Written as DNA, the CDR3 is TGCGCCAGCAGAGGGAGGGAAGAGACCCAGTACTTC. Its translation is CASRGREETQYF. The variable domain in full, completed from reference TRBV5-1 and TRBJ2-5, reads KAGVTQTPRYLIKTRGQQVTLSCSPISGHRSVSWYQQTPGQGLQFLFEYFSETQRNKGNFPGRFSGRQFSNSRSEMNVSTLELGDSALYLCASRGREETQYFGPGTRLLVL.

V gene TRBV5-1 combines with J gene TRBJ1-5; 10 bases are shared with TRBD1. With V trimmed by 0 bases and J by 2 bases, 2 bases remained unmatched. The CDR3 runs 16 residues. Germline V lookup: CDR1 SGHRS, CDR2 YFSETQ. The chain's CDR3 is CASSLEGTGGNQPQHF. CDR3 DNA: TGCGCCAGCAGCTTGGAGGGGACAGGGGGCAATCAGCCCCAGCATTTT.

The chain links TRBV5-6 to TRBJ2-5; D is perhaps TRBD1 (6 bases). The CDR3 length is 15 residues. V dropped 4 bases and J dropped 1 base, with 14 bases sitting between them. Looked up from germline, CDR1 is SGHDT and CDR2 is YYEEEE. CDR3 residues: CASSPGQTFQETQYF. The DNA of the CDR3 is TGTGCCAGCAGCCCTGGACAGACCTTCCAAGAGACCCAGTACTTC.

The chain employs TRBV27 and TRBJ2-2; D is undetermined. The CDR3 totals 15 residues. CDR1 and CDR2 (germline): MNHEY, SMNVEV (reference sequence). The V gene lost 5 bases and the J gene lost 0 bases, with 10 bases spanning the gap. This chain's CDR3 is CASSPRAANTGELFF. For the CDR3, the DNA is TGTGCCAGCAGTCCTCGGGCAGCGAACACCGGGGAGCTGTTTTTT.